What follows describes a single T cell receptor (beta chain). Its antigen remains unidentified. These data are taken from a study of cytomegalovirus exposure and HLA in healthy donors. Study-wide results and caveats: With DRB1 most and HLA-C fewest, TCR association rates differed between HLA loci in a later analysis. V- and J-gene trimming of TCR beta was linked (in a later analysis) to a missense DCLRE1C variant.

Between the trimmed V and J ends, which lost 3 bases and 4 bases, there was a span of 10 bases. This CDR3 spans 14 amino acids. CDR1 is SGHAT and CDR2 is FQNNGV in the germline V gene. PCR was performed using 60 Vbeta and 13 Jbeta primers. Libraries were prepared by immunoSEQ multiplex PCR; TCRdb keeps only in-frame clonotypes and omits some of them. There are about 110,000 clones in the sample; around 85% occur only once, and approximately 2.2% lies in the top ten. Healthy bone marrow donors made up the cohort. The rearrangement joins TRBV11-2 to TRBJ2-1, with D maybe TRBD1 (5 bases). The sample was PBMCs. The TCR sequence derives from a man aged 30 to 45 in good health and CMV-seronegative. As DNA, the CDR3 is TGTGCCAGCAGCTTCCGACAGCTATACAATGAGCAGTTCTTC. As protein: CASSFRQLYNEQFF.